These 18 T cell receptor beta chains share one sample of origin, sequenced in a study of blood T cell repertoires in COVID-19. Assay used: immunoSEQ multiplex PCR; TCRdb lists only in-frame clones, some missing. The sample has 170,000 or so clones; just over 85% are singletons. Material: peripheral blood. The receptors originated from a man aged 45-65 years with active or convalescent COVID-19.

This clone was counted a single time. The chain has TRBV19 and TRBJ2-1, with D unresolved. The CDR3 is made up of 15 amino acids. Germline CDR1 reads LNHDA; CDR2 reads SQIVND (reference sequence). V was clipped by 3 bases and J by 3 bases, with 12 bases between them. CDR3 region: CASSMQARSYNEQFF. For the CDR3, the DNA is TGTGCCAGTAGTATGCAAGCGAGGAGCTACAATGAGCAGTTCTTC.

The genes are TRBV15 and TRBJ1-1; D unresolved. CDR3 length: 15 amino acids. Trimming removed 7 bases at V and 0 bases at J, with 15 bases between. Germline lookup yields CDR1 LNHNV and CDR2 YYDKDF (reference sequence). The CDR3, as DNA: TGTGCCACCACCATCAATGCAGAAATGAACACTGAAGCTTTCTTT. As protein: CATTINAEMNTEAFF.

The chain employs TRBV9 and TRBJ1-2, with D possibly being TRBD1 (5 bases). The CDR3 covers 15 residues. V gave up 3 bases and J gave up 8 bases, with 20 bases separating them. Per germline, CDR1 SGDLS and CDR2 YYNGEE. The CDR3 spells CASSEVGGWARGYTF. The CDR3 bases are TGTGCCAGCAGCGAGGTCGGGGGATGGGCGCGGGGCTACACCTTC.

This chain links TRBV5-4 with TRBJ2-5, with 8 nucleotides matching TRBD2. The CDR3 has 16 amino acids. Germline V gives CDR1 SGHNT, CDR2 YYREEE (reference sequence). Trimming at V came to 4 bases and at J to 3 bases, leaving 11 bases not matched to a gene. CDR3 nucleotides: TGTGCCAGCAGCGCCGCCTTGGGACTAGTGGAAGAGACCCAGTACTTC. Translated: CASSAALGLVEETQYF.

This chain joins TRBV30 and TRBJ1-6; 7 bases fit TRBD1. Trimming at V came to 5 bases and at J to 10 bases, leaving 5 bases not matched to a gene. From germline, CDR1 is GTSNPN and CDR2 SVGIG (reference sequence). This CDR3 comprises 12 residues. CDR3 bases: TGTGCCTGGGAAGGGGGCAACTCACCCCTCCACTTT. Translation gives CAWEGGNSPLHF.

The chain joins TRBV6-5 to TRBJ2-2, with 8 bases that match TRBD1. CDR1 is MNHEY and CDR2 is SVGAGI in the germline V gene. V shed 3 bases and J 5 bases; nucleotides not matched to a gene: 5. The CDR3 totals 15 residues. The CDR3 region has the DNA TGTGCCAGCAGTTATAGGACAGGGTTAACCGGGGAGCTGTTTTTT. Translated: CASSYRTGLTGELFF.

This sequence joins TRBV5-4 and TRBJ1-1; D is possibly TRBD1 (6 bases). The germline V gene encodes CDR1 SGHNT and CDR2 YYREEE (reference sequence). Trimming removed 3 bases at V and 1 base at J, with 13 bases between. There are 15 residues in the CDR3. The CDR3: CASSSARTANTEAFF. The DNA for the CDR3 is TGTGCCAGCAGCTCCGCCCGGACAGCGAACACTGAAGCTTTCTTT.

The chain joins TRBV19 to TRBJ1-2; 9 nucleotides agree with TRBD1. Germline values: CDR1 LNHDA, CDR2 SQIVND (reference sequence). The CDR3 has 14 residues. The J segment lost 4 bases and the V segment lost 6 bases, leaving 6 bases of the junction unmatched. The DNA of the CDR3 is TGTGCCAGTAGGAGAGACAGGGGGACCTATGGCTACACCTTC. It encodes CASRRDRGTYGYTF.

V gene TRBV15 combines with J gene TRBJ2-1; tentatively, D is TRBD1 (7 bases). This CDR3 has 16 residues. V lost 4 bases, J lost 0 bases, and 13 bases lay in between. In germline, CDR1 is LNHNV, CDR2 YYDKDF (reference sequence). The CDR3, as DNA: TGTGCCACCAGCACCGGGGGACAGAGCTCCTACAATGAGCAGTTCTTC. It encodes CATSTGGQSSYNEQFF.

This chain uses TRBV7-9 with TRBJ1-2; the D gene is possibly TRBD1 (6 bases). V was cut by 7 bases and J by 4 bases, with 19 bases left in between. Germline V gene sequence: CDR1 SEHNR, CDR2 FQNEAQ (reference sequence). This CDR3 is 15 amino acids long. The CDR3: CASNRAGGKGYGYTF. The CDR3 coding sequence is TGTGCCAGCAACAGGGCCGGGGGGAAAGGCTATGGCTACACCTTC.

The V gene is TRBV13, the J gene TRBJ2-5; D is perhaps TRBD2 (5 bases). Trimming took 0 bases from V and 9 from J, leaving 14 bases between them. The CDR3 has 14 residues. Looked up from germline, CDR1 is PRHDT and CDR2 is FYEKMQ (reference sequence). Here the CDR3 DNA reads TGTGCCAGCAGCTTAGGCCTCATCGGGGAAGCCCAGTACTTC. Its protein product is CASSLGLIGEAQYF. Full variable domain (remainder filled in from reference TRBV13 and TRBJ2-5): AAGVIQSPRHLIKEKRETATLKCYPIPRHDTVYWYQQGPGQDPQFLISFYEKMQSDKGSIPDRFSAQQFSDYHSELNMSSLELGDSALYFCASSLGLIGEAQYFGPGTRLLVL.

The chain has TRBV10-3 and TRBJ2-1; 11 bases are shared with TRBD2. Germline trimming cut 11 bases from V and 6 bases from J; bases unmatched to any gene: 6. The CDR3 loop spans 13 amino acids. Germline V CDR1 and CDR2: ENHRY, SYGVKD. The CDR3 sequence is CASRLAGGNEQFF. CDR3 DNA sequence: TGTGCCTCCCGCCTAGCGGGGGGCAATGAGCAGTTCTTC.

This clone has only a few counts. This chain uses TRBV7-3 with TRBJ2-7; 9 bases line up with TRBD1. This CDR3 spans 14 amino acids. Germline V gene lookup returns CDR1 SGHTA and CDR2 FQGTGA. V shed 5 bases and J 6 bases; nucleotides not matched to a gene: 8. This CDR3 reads CASSPGTGIREQYF. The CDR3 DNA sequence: TGTGCCAGCAGCCCTGGGACAGGGATACGCGAGCAGTACTTC.

The CDR3 DNA sequence: TGTGCCAGTAGTGCGGGACAGGGAAGGAGCAATCAGCCCCAGCATTTT. This sequence encodes CASSAGQGRSNQPQHF. The chain links TRBV19 to TRBJ1-5, with 9 bases lining up with TRBD1. CDR1 and CDR2 (germline): LNHDA, SQIVND (reference sequence). Trimming at V came to 5 bases and at J to 1 base, leaving 6 bases not matched to a gene. This CDR3 is 16 amino acids long. Based on the CDR3 plus reference TRBV19 and TRBJ1-5, the full variable domain is DGGITQSPKYLFRKEGQNVTLSCEQNLNHDAMYWYRQDPGQGLRLIYYSQIVNDFQKGDIAEGYSVSREKKESFPLTVTSAQKNPTAFYLCASSAGQGRSNQPQHFGDGTRLSIL.

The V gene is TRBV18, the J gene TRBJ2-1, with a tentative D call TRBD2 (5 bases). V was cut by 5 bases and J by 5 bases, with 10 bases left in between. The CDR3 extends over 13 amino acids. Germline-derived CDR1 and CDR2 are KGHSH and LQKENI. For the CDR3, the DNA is TGTGCCAGCTCATACGGGGTGAACAATGAGCAGTTCTTC. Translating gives CASSYGVNNEQFF.

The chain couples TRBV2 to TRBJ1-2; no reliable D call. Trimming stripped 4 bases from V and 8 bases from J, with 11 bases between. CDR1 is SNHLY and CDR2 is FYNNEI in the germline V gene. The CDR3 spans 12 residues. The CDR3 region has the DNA TGTGCCAGCAGTGGTCGGGAAAAAGGCTACACCTTC. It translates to CASSGREKGYTF.

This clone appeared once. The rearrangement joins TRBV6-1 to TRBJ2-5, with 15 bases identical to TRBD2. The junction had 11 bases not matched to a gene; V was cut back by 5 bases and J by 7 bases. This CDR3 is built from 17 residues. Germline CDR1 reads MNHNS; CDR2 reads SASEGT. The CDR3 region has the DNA TGTGCCAGCAGTAAAGGGACTAGCGGGAGGAGGTGGGGGACCCAGTACTTC. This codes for CASSKGTSGRRWGTQYF.

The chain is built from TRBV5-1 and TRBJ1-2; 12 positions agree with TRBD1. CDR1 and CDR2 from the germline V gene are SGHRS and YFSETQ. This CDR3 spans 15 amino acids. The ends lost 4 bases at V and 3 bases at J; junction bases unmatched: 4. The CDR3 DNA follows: TGCGCCAGCAGCCCTGGGACAGGGGGCGACTATGGCTACACCTTC. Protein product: CASSPGTGGDYGYTF.